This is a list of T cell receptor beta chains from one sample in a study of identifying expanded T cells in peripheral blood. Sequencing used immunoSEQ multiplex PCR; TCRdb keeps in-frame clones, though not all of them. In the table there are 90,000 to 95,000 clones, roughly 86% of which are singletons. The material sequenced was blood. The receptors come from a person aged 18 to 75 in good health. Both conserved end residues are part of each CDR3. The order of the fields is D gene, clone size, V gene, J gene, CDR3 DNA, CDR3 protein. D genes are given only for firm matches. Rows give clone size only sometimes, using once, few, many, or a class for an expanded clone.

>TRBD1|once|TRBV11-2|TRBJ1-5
TGTGCCAGCAGCTTACCAGGGGGCAGCCAGCCCCAGCATTTT
CASSLPGGSQPQHF
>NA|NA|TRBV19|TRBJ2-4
TGTGCCAGTAGTAGATTACAGGGTCTAGCCAAAAACATTCAGTACTTC
CASSRLQGLAKNIQYF
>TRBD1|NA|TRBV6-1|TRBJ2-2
TGTGCCAGCAGTGAAGCTGGGACAGCGAACACCGGGGAGCTGTTTTTT
CASSEAGTANTGELFF
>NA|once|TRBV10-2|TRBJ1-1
TGCGCCAGCAGTTTGGACCGTACCGAAGCTTTCTTT
CASSLDRTEAFF
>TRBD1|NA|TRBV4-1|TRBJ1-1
TGCGCCAGCAGCCAAAGGGGACAGGGAAGAACTGAAGCTTTCTTT
CASSQRGQGRTEAFF
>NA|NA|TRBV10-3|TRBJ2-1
TGTGCCATCGCCCGCGGACACAGCTCCTACAATGAGCAGTTCTTC
CAIARGHSSYNEQFF
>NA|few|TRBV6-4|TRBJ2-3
TGTGCCAGCAGTGAAGGGGCTACTAGGGTTACAGATACGCAGTATTTT
CASSEGATRVTDTQYF
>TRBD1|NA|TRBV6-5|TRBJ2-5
TGTGCCAGCACTGCCGGACAGGGGGATCAAGAGACCCAGTACTTC
CASTAGQGDQETQYF
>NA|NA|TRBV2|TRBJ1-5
TGTGCCAGCAGTGACAGTGGGCGGCCCCAGCATTTT
CASSDSGRPQHF
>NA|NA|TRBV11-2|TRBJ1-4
TGTGCCAGCAGCTTAGGCCAGACCGAGGATAATGAAAAACTGTTTTTT
CASSLGQTEDNEKLFF
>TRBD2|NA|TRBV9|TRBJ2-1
TGTGCCAGCAGCGTAGTGGGATTGACTAGCGGGGGCAATGAGCAGTTCTTC
CASSVVGLTSGGNEQFF
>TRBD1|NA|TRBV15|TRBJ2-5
TGTGCCACCAGCAGTTTTACAGGGGGCGCGAGGGAGACCCAGTACTTC
CATSSFTGGARETQYF
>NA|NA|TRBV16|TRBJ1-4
TGTGCCAGCAGCCAAGGAGGTGAAAAACTGTTTTTT
CASSQGGEKLFF
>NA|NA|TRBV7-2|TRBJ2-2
TGTGCCAGCAGCCTAGGGGCGCGTCCGAACACCGGGGAGCTGTTTTTT
CASSLGARPNTGELFF
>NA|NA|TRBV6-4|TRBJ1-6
TGTGCCAGCAGCGAGAGGGCAGATAATAATTCACCCCTCCACTTT
CASSERADNNSPLHF
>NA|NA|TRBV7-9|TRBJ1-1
TGTGCCAGCAGCCCGCCCCGGGGCATGGGCACTGAAGCTTTCTTT
CASSPPRGMGTEAFF
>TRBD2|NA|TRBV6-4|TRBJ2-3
TGTGCCAGCAGTTCATCGGGGACTAGCGGGGCAGATACGCAGTATTTT
CASSSSGTSGADTQYF
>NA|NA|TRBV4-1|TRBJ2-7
TGCGCCAGCAGCCCCGGACTCTTCTCCTACGAGCAGTACTTC
CASSPGLFSYEQYF
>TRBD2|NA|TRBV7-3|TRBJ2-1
TGTGCCAGCAGCATCAGTCCGGGACTAGCGGGAAACGAGCAGTTCTTC
CASSISPGLAGNEQFF
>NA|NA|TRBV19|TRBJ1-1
TGTGCCAGTAGTATTTGGTCTTTGGGGAGGGCTGAAGCTTTCTTT
CASSIWSLGRAEAFF
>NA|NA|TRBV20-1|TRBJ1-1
TGCAGTGCAGGGAGGGACGTTGAAGCTTTCTTT
CSAGRDVEAFF
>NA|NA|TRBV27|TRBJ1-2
TGTGCCAGTAAAAATGGGCAGTCTGGCTACACCTTC
CASKNGQSGYTF
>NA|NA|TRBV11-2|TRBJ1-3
TGTGCCAGCAGCTTGGGACCTGGAAACACCATATATTTT
CASSLGPGNTIYF
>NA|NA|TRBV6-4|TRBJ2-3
TGTGCCAGCAGTGACCAAGGGGGAGATACGCAGTATTTT
CASSDQGGDTQYF
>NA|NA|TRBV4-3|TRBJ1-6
TGCGCCAGCAGCCAAGAATCCAATCCCCTCCACTTT
CASSQESNPLHF
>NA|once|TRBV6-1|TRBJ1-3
TGTGCCAGCATTAAATCTGGGGAGCCTGGAAACACCATATATTTT
CASIKSGEPGNTIYF
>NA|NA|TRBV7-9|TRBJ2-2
TGTGCCAGCAGCTTAGGGCTTAGCGATAACACCGGGGAGCTGTTTTTT
CASSLGLSDNTGELFF
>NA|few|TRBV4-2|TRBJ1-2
TGTGCCAGCAGCCAAGGTTCAGACTATGGCTACACCTTC
CASSQGSDYGYTF
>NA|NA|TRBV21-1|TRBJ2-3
TGTGCCAGCAGCCAACATCCCGGGACAGGGAAGGGGACAGATACGCAGTATTTT
CASSQHPGTGKGTDTQYF
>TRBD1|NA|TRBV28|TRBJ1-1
TGTGCCAGCAGACCGGGACAGCTGAACACTGAAGCTTTCTTT
CASRPGQLNTEAFF